Listed below are T cell receptor beta chains from one sample, sequenced in a study of T cells in Graves' hyperthyroidism and ophthalmopathy. TCRdb reanalysed the multiplex PCR reads using MiXCR and keeps one entry per CDR3 protein. The sample lists some 400,000 distinct CDR3 sequences; around 13% were seen once. Source material: blood. All receptors come from a woman aged 60-75 years with Graves' hyperthyroidism. CDR3s include the opening cysteine and the closing phenylalanine or tryptophan. The D gene is left open where the match is weak. Expanded clones get a size class; other rows say once, few or many, or leave the size out.

J gene | clone size | V gene | D gene | CDR3 protein | CDR3 DNA
TRBJ2-5 | many | TRBV19 | TRBD1 | CASSRTGTGQETQYF | TGTGCCAGTAGTAGGACAGGGACAGGCCAAGAGACCCAGTACTTC
TRBJ2-3 | - | TRBV25-1 | - | CASGGLDTDTQYF | TGTGCCAGCGGGGGTCTGGACACAGATACGCAGTATTTT
TRBJ2-1 | many | TRBV11-3 | TRBD1 | CASSLDGGQGPQFF | TGTGCCAGCAGCTTAGATGGCGGACAGGGGCCTCAGTTCTTC
TRBJ1-1 | - | TRBV12-3/TRBV12-4 | TRBD1 | CASSPTGATTTEAFF | TGTGCCAGCAGTCCCACAGGGGCGACAACCACTGAAGCTTTCTTT
TRBJ2-7 | - | TRBV11-3 | TRBD2 | CASSLFGTSGSEEQYF | TGTGCCAGCAGCTTATTTGGGACTAGCGGGAGTGAGGAGCAGTACTTC
TRBJ2-7 | many | TRBV5-5 | - | CASSPTSNVYEQYF | TGTGCCAGCAGCCCTACAAGTAATGTCTACGAGCAGTACTTC
TRBJ2-4 | few | TRBV7-3 | TRBD1 | CASSEGQTKNIQYF | TGTGCCAGCAGCGAGGGACAGACCAAAAACATTCAGTACTTC
TRBJ2-1 | many | TRBV29-1 | - | CSHQGVSYNEQFF | TGCAGCCACCAAGGGGTTTCCTACAATGAGCAGTTCTTC
TRBJ2-5 | many | TRBV11-2 | TRBD2 | CASTWGGGPGETQYF | TGTGCCAGCACCTGGGGGGGAGGGCCTGGAGAGACCCAGTACTTC
TRBJ1-1 | many | TRBV6-1 | - | CASRTSIMNTEAFF | TGTGCCAGCAGGACATCGATTATGAACACTGAAGCTTTCTTT
TRBJ2-3 | many | TRBV6-1 | - | CASSETYGTDTQYF | TGTGCCAGCAGTGAAACCTACGGCACAGATACGCAGTATTTT
TRBJ2-5 | - | TRBV3-1 | TRBD1 | CASSPSGTGETQYF | TGTGCCAGCAGCCCGTCCGGGACAGGGGAGACCCAGTACTTC
TRBJ2-3 | - | TRBV5-4 | TRBD1 | CASSRDSADTQYF | TGTGCCAGCAGCCGGGACAGCGCAGATACGCAGTATTTT
TRBJ2-5 | many | TRBV4-1 | - | CASSLRAEETQYF | TGCGCCAGCAGCCTGAGGGCAGAAGAGACCCAGTACTTC
TRBJ2-7 | - | TRBV12-3/TRBV12-4 | - | CASSLGRVGEQYF | TGTGCCAGCAGTTTAGGCAGGGTGGGGGAGCAGTACTTC
TRBJ1-4 | many | TRBV18 | - | CASSPSASEKLFF | TGTGCCAGCTCACCAAGCGCGTCTGAAAAACTGTTTTTT
TRBJ2-3 | many | TRBV2 | - | CASQRATSTDTQYF | TGTGCCAGCCAGCGGGCAACTAGCACAGATACGCAGTATTTT
TRBJ2-1 | many | TRBV6-2/TRBV6-3 | TRBD2 | CASSDLAGGNEQFF | TGTGCCAGCAGTGACTTAGCGGGGGGGAATGAGCAGTTCTTC
TRBJ2-7 | many | TRBV18 | TRBD2 | CASSPQGSGRVGYEQYF | TGTGCCAGCTCACCTCAGGGTAGCGGGAGGGTTGGCTACGAGCAGTACTTC
TRBJ2-6 | - | TRBV12-3/TRBV12-4 | TRBD1 | CAGSTNRDRGLGGANVLTF | TGTGCCGGCAGCACCAACCGGGACAGGGGGCTAGGTGGGGCCAACGTCCTGACTTTC
TRBJ2-1 | few | TRBV6-1 | - | CASSEYFQGPVYNEQFF | TGTGCCAGCAGTGAATATTTCCAGGGACCCGTCTACAATGAGCAGTTCTTC
TRBJ1-5 | - | TRBV4-1 | - | CASSRGQGGWQPQHF | TGCGCCAGCAGTCGCGGTCAGGGAGGGTGGCAGCCCCAGCATTTT
TRBJ2-7 | many | TRBV7-2 | - | CASSFDYSYEQYF | TGTGCCAGCAGCTTCGACTACTCCTACGAGCAGTACTTC
TRBJ2-5 | many | TRBV7-9 | - | CASSLGRMGETQYF | TGTGCCAGCAGCTTAGGCAGGATGGGGGAGACCCAGTACTTC
TRBJ1-2 | - | TRBV12-3/TRBV12-4 | - | CASSFARGGNGYTF | TGTGCCAGCAGTTTTGCTAGGGGAGGCAATGGCTACACCTTC
TRBJ1-1 | many | TRBV7-9 | - | CASSLAAGRAAEAFF | TGTGCCAGCAGCTTAGCTGCAGGGAGGGCCGCTGAAGCTTTCTTT
TRBJ1-1 | - | TRBV19 | - | CASSTRGGIEAFF | TGTGCCAGTAGCACCCGGGGGGGGATTGAAGCTTTCTTT
TRBJ1-5 | few | TRBV2 | TRBD1 | CASRAGQGGLPGNQPQHF | TGTGCCAGCAGAGCCGGACAGGGTGGACTACCTGGCAATCAGCCCCAGCATTTT
TRBJ2-2 | many | TRBV3-1 | - | CASSQVPSTGELFF | TGTGCCAGCAGCCAAGTTCCTAGTACCGGGGAGCTGTTTTTT
TRBJ2-5 | few | TRBV13 | - | CASSFTPGLANKETQYF | TGTGCCAGCAGCTTCACCCCTGGGCTAGCGAATAAAGAGACCCAGTACTTC
TRBJ1-1 | many | TRBV11-3 | - | CASSLLPGLNTEAFF | TGTGCCAGCAGCCTTCTGCCAGGGCTGAACACTGAAGCTTTCTTT
TRBJ2-1 | many | TRBV7-9 | TRBD2 | CASSMSGSSYNEQFF | TGTGCCAGCAGTATGAGCGGGAGTTCCTACAATGAGCAGTTCTTC
TRBJ2-5 | many | TRBV18 | - | CASSPRNSQETQYF | TGTGCCAGCTCACCCCGAAACAGTCAAGAGACCCAGTACTTC
TRBJ2-7 | many | TRBV2 | - | CASKDTNYEQYF | TGTGCCAGCAAGGACACAAACTACGAGCAGTACTTC
TRBJ1-5 | - | TRBV19 | TRBD1 | CASGDRINQPQHF | TGTGCCTCGGGGGACAGGATCAATCAGCCCCAGCATTTT
TRBJ2-7 | many | TRBV6-1 | - | CASSELGGSYEQYF | TGTGCCAGCAGTGAACTTGGCGGTTCCTACGAGCAGTACTTC
TRBJ2-2 | few | TRBV29-1 | TRBD1 | CSVEYGDRATGELFF | TGCAGCGTTGAGTATGGGGACAGGGCCACCGGGGAGCTGTTTTTT